This TCR beta chain was captured in a study of siplizumab effects on memory and regulatory T cells. V dropped 1 base and J dropped 18 bases, with 11 bases sitting between them. Germline assignment: CDR1 SGHDT and CDR2 YYEEEE. This CDR3 region has 11 residues. Measured with immunoSEQ multiplex PCR; TCRdb has only the in-frame clones, and not every one. The sample records 70,000 to 100,000 clones, roughly 96% being singletons. Sequenced input: naive CD4+ T cells sorted from blood. This chain connects TRBV5-6 to TRBJ1-6; perhaps TRBD1 as D (5 bases). The TCR comes from a human donor in good health. The CDR3 reads CASSLSGEYHF. The CDR3 DNA reads TGTGCCAGCAGCTTGTCGGGGGAGTACCACTTT.